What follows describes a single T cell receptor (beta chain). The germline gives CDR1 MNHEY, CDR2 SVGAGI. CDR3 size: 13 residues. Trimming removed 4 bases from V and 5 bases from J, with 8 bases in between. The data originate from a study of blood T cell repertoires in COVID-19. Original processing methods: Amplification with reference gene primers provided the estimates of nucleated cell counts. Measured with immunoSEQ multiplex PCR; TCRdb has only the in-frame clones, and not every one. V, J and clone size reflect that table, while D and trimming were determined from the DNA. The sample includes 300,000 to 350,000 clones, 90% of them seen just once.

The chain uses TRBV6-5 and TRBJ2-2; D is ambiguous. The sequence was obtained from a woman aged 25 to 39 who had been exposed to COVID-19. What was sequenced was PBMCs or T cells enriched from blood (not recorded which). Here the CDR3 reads CASSLLDTGELFF. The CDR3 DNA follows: TGTGCCAGCAGTTTGTTAGATACCGGGGAGCTGTTTTTT.